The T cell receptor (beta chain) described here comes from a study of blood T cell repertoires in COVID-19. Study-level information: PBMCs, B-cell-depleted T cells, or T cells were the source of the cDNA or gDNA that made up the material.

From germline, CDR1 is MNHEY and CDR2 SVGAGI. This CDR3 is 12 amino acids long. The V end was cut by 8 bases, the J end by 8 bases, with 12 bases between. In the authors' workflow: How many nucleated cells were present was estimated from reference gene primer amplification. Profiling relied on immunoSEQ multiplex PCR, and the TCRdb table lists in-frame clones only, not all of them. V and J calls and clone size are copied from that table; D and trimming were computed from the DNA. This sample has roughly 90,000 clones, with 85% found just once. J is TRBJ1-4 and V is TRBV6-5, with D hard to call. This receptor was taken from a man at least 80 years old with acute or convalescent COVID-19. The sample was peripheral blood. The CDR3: CASGSGSEKLFF. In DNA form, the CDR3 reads TGTGCCAGCGGCTCTGGGAGCGAAAAACTGTTTTTT.